One sample yielded the 8 T cell receptor beta chains listed below, sequenced in a study of cytomegalovirus exposure and HLA in healthy donors. It was with 60 Vbeta and 13 Jbeta primers that the PCR ran. The assay was immunoSEQ multiplex PCR, and TCRdb's table has in-frame clones only and misses some. Here the sample spans approximately 180,000 clones, 77% being singletons. Specimen: PBMCs. These receptors were collected from a woman in her 30s in good health and CMV-seropositive.

The chain links TRBV7-2 to TRBJ1-5; D is possibly TRBD1 (5 bases). In germline, CDR1 is SGHTA, CDR2 FQGNSA. Trimming shortened V by 3 bases and J by 6 bases, and 12 bases separated the two germline ends. This CDR3 region has 14 residues. CDR3: CASSLQGVGQPQHF. In DNA form, the CDR3 reads TGTGCCAGCAGCTTGCAGGGTGTGGGTCAGCCCCAGCATTTT.

V gene TRBV28 combines with J gene TRBJ1-2, with a tentative D call TRBD1 (5 bases). Trimming removed 5 bases at V and 2 bases at J, with 9 bases between. The CDR3 totals 13 residues. CDR1 is MDHEN, CDR2 SYDVKM, per germline. The chain's CDR3 is CASSVQENYGYTF. In DNA, the CDR3 is TGTGCCAGCAGTGTACAGGAGAACTATGGCTACACCTTC.

This chain uses TRBV6-1 with TRBJ2-2, with D possibly being TRBD1 (6 bases). Trimming shortened V by 4 bases and J by 2 bases, and 8 bases separated the two germline ends. The germline gives CDR1 MNHNS, CDR2 SASEGT. The CDR3 is 14 residues long. CDR3 residues: CASSVQGNTGELFF. The DNA for the CDR3 is TGTGCCAGCAGTGTACAGGGTAACACCGGGGAGCTGTTTTTT.

This chain links TRBV19 with TRBJ1-1; 10 nucleotides agree with TRBD1. V lost 5 bases, J lost 3 bases, and 6 bases stayed unmatched. CDR3 length equals 15 residues. The germline CDR1 and CDR2 sequences are LNHDA and SQIVND (reference sequence). CDR3 coding DNA: TGTGCCAGTAGTCCGGGACAGGGGAAGTACACTGAAGCTTTCTTT. Protein product: CASSPGQGKYTEAFF. The entire variable domain, with the rest obtained from reference TRBV19 and TRBJ1-1, is as follows: DGGITQSPKYLFRKEGQNVTLSCEQNLNHDAMYWYRQDPGQGLRLIYYSQIVNDFQKGDIAEGYSVSREKKESFPLTVTSAQKNPTAFYLCASSPGQGKYTEAFFGQGTRLTVV.

The chain combines TRBV6-5 with TRBJ1-1, with D possibly matching TRBD1 (5 bases). Germline CDR1 and CDR2: MNHEY and SVGAGI. Trimming cost V 5 bases and J 3 bases, with 16 bases left between them. This CDR3 has 15 amino acids. The CDR3 loop is CASSPPGDGDTEAFF. The CDR3 DNA is TGTGCCAGCAGTCCCCCGGGGGACGGGGACACTGAAGCTTTCTTT.

The chain is built from TRBV28 and TRBJ1-1; D unclear. The length of the CDR3 is 15 residues. CDR1 and CDR2 from the germline V gene are MDHEN and SYDVKM. V was cut by 7 bases and J by 2 bases, with 17 bases left in between. The DNA for the CDR3 is TGTGCCAGCACCTCCAACTGGGGAGTCAACACTGAAGCTTTCTTT. Residues: CASTSNWGVNTEAFF.

CDR3 nucleotides: TGTGCCAGCAGCGTAGCGGGGTCAGGGGGATATGGCTACACCTTC. Translated, it gives CASSVAGSGGYGYTF. The gene calls are TRBV9 and TRBJ1-2; 7 positions agree with TRBD1. The V segment lost 0 bases and the J segment 5 bases; nucleotides outside the gene matches: 7. From germline, CDR1 is SGDLS and CDR2 YYNGEE. The CDR3 is 15 residues long.

The J gene is TRBJ2-3, the V gene TRBV27; possible D gene TRBD1, 6 bases. This CDR3 contains 14 residues. V lost 2 bases and J 2 bases, leaving 8 bases between the germline ends. CDR1 is MNHEY and CDR2 is SMNVEV in the germline V gene (reference sequence). The CDR3 is CASSLGGPTDTQYF. The CDR3 DNA sequence: TGTGCCAGCAGTTTAGGGGGCCCCACAGATACGCAGTATTTT.